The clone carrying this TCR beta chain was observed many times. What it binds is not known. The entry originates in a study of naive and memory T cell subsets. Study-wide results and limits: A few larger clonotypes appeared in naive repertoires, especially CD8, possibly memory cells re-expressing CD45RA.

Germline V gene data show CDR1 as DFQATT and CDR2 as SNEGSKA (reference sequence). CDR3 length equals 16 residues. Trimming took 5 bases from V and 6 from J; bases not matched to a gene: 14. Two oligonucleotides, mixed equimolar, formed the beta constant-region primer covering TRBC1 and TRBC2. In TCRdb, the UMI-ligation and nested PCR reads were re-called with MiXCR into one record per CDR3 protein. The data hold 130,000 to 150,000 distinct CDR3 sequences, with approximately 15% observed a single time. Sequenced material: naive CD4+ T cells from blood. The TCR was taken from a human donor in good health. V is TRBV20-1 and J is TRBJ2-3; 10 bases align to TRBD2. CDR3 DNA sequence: TGCAGTGCTTCTAATCAAGCTAGCGGGAGAAGGGATACGCAGTATTTT. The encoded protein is CSASNQASGRRDTQYF.